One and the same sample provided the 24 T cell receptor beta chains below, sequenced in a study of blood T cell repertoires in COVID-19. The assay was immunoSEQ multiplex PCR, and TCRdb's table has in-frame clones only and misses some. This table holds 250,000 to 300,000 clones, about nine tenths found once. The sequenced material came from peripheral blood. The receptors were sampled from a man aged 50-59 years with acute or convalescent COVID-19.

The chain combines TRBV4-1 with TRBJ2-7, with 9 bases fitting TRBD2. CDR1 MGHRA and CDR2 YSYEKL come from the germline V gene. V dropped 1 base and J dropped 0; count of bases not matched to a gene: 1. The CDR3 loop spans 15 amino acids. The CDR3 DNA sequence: TGCGCCAGCAGCCAAGGGACTAGCGCCTCCTACGAGCAGTACTTC. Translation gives CASSQGTSASYEQYF.

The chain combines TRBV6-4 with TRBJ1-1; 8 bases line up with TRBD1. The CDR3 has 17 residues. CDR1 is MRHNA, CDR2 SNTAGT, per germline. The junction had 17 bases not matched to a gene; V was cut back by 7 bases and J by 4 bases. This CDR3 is CASTPPQGAPYGTEAFF. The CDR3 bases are TGTGCCAGCACCCCACCCCAGGGGGCGCCATATGGCACTGAAGCTTTCTTT.

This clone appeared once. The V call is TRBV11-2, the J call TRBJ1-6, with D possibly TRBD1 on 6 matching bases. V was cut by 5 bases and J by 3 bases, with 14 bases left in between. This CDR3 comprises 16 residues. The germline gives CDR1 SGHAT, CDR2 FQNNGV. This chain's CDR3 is CASSTPRGIYNSPLHF. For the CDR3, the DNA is TGTGCCAGCAGCACCCCTAGGGGGATCTATAATTCACCCCTCCACTTT.

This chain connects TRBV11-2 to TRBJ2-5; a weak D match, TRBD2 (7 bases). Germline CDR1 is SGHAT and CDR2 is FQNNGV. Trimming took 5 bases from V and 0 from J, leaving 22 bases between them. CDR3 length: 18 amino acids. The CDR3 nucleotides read TGTGCCAGCAGCCCAGTGGGGGGGCTCAGACTGTACCAAGAGACCCAGTACTTC. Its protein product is CASSPVGGLRLYQETQYF.

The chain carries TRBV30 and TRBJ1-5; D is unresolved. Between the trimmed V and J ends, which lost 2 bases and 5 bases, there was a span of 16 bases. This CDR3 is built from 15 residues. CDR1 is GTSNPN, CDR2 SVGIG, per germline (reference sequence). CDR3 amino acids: CAWSPRGGFDQPQHF. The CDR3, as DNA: TGTGCCTGGAGTCCGAGAGGAGGGTTCGATCAGCCCCAGCATTTT.

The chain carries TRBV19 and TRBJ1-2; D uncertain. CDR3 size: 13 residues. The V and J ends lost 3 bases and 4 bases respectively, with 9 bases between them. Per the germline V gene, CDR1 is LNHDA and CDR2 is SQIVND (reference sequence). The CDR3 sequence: CASSMDSGYGYTF. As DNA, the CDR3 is TGTGCCAGTAGTATGGACTCCGGCTATGGCTACACCTTC.

The CDR3 DNA follows: TGCGCCAGCAGCTACCGGACTGAAAACTATGGCTACACCTTC. This translates into CASSYRTENYGYTF. The V gene is TRBV5-1, the J gene TRBJ1-2; D unresolved. The CDR3 is made up of 14 amino acids. Germline V lookup: CDR1 SGHRS, CDR2 YFSETQ. Trimming took off 3 bases at V and 2 bases at J, with 11 bases between the two ends.

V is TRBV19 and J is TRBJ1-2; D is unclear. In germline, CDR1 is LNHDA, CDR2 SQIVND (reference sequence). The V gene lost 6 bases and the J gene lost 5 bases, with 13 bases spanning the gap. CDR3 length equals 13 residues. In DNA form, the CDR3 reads TGTGCCAGTAGAACGCTAGACCTGTATGGCTACACCTTC. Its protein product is CASRTLDLYGYTF.

The CDR3 spells CAWIIGTANTEAFF. CDR3 DNA sequence: TGTGCCTGGATAATTGGGACAGCGAACACTGAAGCTTTCTTT. This chain uses TRBV30 with TRBJ1-1; 7 nucleotides match TRBD1. V gave up 4 bases and J gave up 1 base; unmatched junction bases: 6. This CDR3 has 14 residues. Germline lookup yields CDR1 GTSNPN and CDR2 SVGIG (reference sequence).

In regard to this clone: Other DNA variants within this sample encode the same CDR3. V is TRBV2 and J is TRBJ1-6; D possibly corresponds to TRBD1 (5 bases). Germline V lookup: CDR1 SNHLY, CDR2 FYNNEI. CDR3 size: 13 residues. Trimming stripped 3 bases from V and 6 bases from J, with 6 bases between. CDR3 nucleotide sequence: TGTGCCAGCAGTGATAGGGGTAATTCACCCCTCCACTTT. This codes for CASSDRGNSPLHF.

CDR3 nucleotides: TGTGCCGGAAGAAAAACAGGGGAAGGCGAGCAGTACTTC. Encoded protein: CAGRKTGEGEQYF. The chain uses TRBV2 and TRBJ2-7; 7 nucleotides line up with TRBD1. Unmatched junction bases numbered 13, after V lost 11 bases and J lost 6 bases. Germline values: CDR1 SNHLY, CDR2 FYNNEI. This CDR3 has 13 amino acids.

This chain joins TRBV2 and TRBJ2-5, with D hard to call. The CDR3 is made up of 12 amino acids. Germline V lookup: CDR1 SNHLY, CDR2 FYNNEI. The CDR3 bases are TGTGCTGGTGGGCAGATACAAGAGACCCAGTACTTC. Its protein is CAGGQIQETQYF.

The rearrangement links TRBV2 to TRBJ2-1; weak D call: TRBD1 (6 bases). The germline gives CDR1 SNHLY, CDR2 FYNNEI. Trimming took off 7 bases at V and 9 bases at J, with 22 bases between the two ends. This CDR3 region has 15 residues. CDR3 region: CASTGEARGQGEQFF. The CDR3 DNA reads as TGTGCCAGCACCGGAGAGGCCAGGGGTCAAGGTGAGCAGTTCTTC.

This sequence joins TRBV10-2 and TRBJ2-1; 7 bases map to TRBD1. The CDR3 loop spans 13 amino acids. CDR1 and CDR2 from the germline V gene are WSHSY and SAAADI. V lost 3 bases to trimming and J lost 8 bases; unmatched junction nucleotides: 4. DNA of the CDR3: TGCGCCAGCAGTGAACAGGGGTGGCATGAGCAGTTCTTC. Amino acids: CASSEQGWHEQFF.

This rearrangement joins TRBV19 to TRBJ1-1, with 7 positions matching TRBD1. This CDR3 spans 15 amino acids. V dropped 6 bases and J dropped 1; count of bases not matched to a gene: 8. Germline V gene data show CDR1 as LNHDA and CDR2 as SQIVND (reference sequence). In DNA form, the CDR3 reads TGTGCCAGTAGGGGGGAGACAGGGTGGAACACTGAAGCTTTCTTT. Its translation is CASRGETGWNTEAFF.

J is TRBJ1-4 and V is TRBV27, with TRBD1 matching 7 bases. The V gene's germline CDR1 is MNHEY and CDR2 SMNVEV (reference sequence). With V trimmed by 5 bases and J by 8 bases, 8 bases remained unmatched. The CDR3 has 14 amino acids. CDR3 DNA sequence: TGTGCCAGCAGTCAAGACAGGGCGGGCGAAAAACTGTTTTTT. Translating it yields CASSQDRAGEKLFF.

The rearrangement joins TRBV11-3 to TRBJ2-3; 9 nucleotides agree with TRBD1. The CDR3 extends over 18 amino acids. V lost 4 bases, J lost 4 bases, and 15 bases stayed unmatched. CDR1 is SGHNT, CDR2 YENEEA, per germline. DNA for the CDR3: TGTGCCAGCAGCTCCGGCCCACCGGGACAGGGAGGGGCAGATACGCAGTATTTT. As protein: CASSSGPPGQGGADTQYF.

CDR3 amino acids: CASSLVGQGNEQFF. Here the CDR3 DNA reads TGTGCCAGCAGCTTAGTCGGGCAGGGGAATGAGCAGTTCTTC. The chain is built from TRBV7-9 and TRBJ2-1; possibly TRBD1 for D (6 bases). The V end was cut by 1 base, the J end by 7 bases, with 11 bases between. CDR1 is SEHNR and CDR2 is FQNEAQ in the germline V gene (reference sequence). This CDR3 is 14 amino acids long.

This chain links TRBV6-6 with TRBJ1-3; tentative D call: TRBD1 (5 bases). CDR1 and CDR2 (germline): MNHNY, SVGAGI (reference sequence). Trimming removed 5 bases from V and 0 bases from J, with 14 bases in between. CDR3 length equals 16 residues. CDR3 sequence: CASSPRQRNSGNTIYF. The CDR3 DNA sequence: TGTGCCAGCAGTCCGCGACAGAGAAACTCTGGAAACACCATATATTTT.

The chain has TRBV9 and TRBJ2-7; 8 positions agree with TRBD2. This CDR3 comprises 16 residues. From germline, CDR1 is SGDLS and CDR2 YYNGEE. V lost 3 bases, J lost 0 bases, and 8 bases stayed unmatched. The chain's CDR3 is CASSAGLAPFSYEQYF. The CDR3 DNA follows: TGTGCCAGCAGCGCAGGACTAGCCCCGTTCTCCTACGAGCAGTACTTC.

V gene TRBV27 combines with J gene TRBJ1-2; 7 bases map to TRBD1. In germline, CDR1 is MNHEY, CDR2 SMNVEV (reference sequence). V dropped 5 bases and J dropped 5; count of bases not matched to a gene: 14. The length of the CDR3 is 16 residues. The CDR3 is CASSPSPLTGRYGYTF. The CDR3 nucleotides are TGTGCCAGCAGTCCATCCCCCTTGACAGGGAGGTATGGCTACACCTTC.

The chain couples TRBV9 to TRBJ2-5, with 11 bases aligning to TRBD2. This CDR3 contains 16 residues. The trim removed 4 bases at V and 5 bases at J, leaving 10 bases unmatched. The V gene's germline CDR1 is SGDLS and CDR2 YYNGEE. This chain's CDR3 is CASSPHGTSGGETQYF. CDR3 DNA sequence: TGTGCCAGCAGCCCCCATGGGACTAGCGGCGGGGAGACCCAGTACTTC.

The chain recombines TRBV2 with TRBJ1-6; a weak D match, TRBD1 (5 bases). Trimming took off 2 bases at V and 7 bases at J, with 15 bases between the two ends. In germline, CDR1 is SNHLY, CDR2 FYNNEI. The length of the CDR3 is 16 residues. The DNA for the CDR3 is TGTGCCAGCAGTGAACGCGGCCGACAGCAGAATTCACCCCTCCACTTT. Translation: CASSERGRQQNSPLHF.

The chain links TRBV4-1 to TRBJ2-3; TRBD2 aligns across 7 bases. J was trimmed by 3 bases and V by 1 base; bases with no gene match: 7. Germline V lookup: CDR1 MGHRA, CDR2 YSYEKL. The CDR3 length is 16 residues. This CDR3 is CASSQGMGRETDTQYF. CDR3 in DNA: TGCGCCAGCAGCCAAGGAATGGGGCGGGAGACAGATACGCAGTATTTT.